This TCR beta chain was observed in a study of beta chain features in type 1 diabetes. Study at large: There was similarity between patients and healthy donors in age, gender and cell yields.

A word on this clone: Antigen unknown.

Expressed TCRB transcripts were sequenced because the isolated RNA had all been reverse transcribed beforehand. Repertoires were generated with immunoSEQ multiplex PCR, while TCRdb's copy carries only in-frame clones and drops some. The table lists some 350,000 clones, about 10% of them singletons. Between the trimmed V and J ends, which lost 4 bases and 3 bases, there was a span of 10 bases. Germline CDR1 is LNHDA and CDR2 is SQIVND (reference sequence). This CDR3 is 14 amino acids long. Blood was drawn once from each donor into heparinised tubes. The draws averaged about 110 mL. Overall study results and limits: VDJ junctions from type 1 diabetes patients carried fewer insertions and larger deletions. Among all four CD4+ subsets, Type 1 diabetes patients had TCRB CDR3s that were moderately but significantly shorter.

Sequenced: central memory CD4+ T cells from blood. The sequence was collected from a man aged 25-40 years with type 1 diabetes. The J gene is TRBJ1-5, the V gene TRBV19; perhaps TRBD1 as D (5 bases). CDR3 sequence (DNA): TGTGCCAGTAGTAGGGGCGGGAACAATCAGCCCCAGCATTTT. This gives the protein CASSRGGNNQPQHF.